The 30 T cell receptor beta chains reported below all come from one sample, sequenced in a study of T cell responses to AZD1222 COVID-19 vaccine. Assay used: immunoSEQ multiplex PCR; TCRdb lists only in-frame clones, some missing. The sample yields about 79,000 clones, 75% to 85% seen once. The sample in question was peripheral blood, obtained on day 0 of AZD1222 vaccination. Receptors originate from an adult in good health.

The chain couples TRBV5-4 to TRBJ2-5; TRBD2 aligns across 8 bases. V dropped 0 bases and J dropped 3; count of bases not matched to a gene: 1. Germline loops: CDR1 SGHNT, CDR2 YYREEE (reference sequence). The CDR3 is made up of 14 amino acids. CDR3 bases: TGTGCCAGCAGCTTGGGGGGACTAGAAGAGACCCAGTACTTC. The encoded protein is CASSLGGLEETQYF.

The genes are TRBV5-8 and TRBJ2-7, with no clear D. Germline V gene lookup returns CDR1 SGHTS and CDR2 YDEGEE. The CDR3 length is 13 residues. The germline V and J ends were trimmed by 0 bases and 2 bases, with 6 bases remaining between them. The CDR3 DNA is TGTGCCAGCAGCTTGGTCAAGACCTACGAGCAGTACTTC. It is translated as CASSLVKTYEQYF.

This clone was recorded only once. V and J are TRBV13 and TRBJ2-3; 13 bases agree with TRBD2. V lost 1 base and J lost 8; bases outside the gene matches: 9. This CDR3 comprises 17 residues. Germline lookup yields CDR1 PRHDT and CDR2 FYEKMQ (reference sequence). The CDR3 region has the DNA TGTGCCAGCAGCTTAGCCCGGACTAGCGGGGGTGGAGGTACGCAGTATTTT. It is translated as CASSLARTSGGGGTQYF.

The J gene is TRBJ2-4, the V gene TRBV10-1; 8 nucleotides agree with TRBD1. Germline trimming cut 8 bases from V and 5 bases from J; bases unmatched to any gene: 5. The CDR3 covers 13 residues. Looked up from germline, CDR1 is WNHNN and CDR2 is SYGVQD (reference sequence). The CDR3: CASQDRGENIQYF. In nucleotides, the CDR3 is TGCGCCAGCCAAGACAGGGGAGAAAACATTCAGTACTTC.

This clone was observed once. The chain combines TRBV15 with TRBJ1-2, with D perhaps matching TRBD1 (5 bases). The CDR3 extends over 16 amino acids. From germline, CDR1 is LNHNV and CDR2 YYDKDF (reference sequence). V was pared by 0 bases and J by 6 bases, with 17 bases between. CDR3 residues: CATSRDMKSGGNGYTF. The CDR3 DNA reads as TGTGCCACCAGCAGAGATATGAAGTCGGGGGGTAATGGCTACACCTTC.

Concerning this clone itself: At one boundary the junction diverges from the germline segment, which might be a read error. CDR3 DNA: TGTGCCAGCAGCCGTACTACAGGGGGCAACCAGCCCCAGCATTTT. Translating gives CASSRTTGGNQPQHF. The rearrangement joins TRBV7-8 to TRBJ1-5, with 9 nucleotides matching TRBD1. Germline V gene lookup returns CDR1 SGHVS and CDR2 FQNEAQ. The CDR3 totals 15 residues. The full variable domain, rest sourced from reference TRBV7-8 and TRBJ1-5, is GAGVSQSPRYKVAKRGQDVALRCDPISGHVSLFWYQQALGQGPEFLTYFQNEAQLDKSGLPSDRFFAERPEGSVSTLKIQRTQQEDSAVYLCASSRTTGGNQPQHFGDGTRLSIL.

The rearrangement links TRBV18 to TRBJ2-1; 9 bases fit TRBD2. This CDR3 contains 15 residues. V gave up 3 bases and J gave up 4 bases; unmatched junction bases: 4. Germline V gene lookup returns CDR1 KGHSH and CDR2 LQKENI. The CDR3: CASSPRTSVYNEQFF. The CDR3 DNA reads TGTGCCAGCTCACCTCGGACTAGCGTTTACAATGAGCAGTTCTTC.

This clone was found once. This sequence joins TRBV14 and TRBJ1-2, with D perhaps matching TRBD1 (6 bases). Trimming left V 0 bases short and J 7 bases short, with 12 bases between. The CDR3 extends over 14 amino acids. Germline V gene data show CDR1 as SGHDN and CDR2 as FVKESK. CDR3 protein: CASSQDAGVLGYTF. DNA for the CDR3: TGTGCCAGCAGCCAAGATGCAGGGGTCCTTGGCTACACCTTC.

This clone is a singleton in its sample. CDR3 sequence (DNA): TGCGCCAGCAGTGAGACCGGACAGGACGCCGTTGCAACTAATGAAAAACTGTTTTTT. Protein: CASSETGQDAVATNEKLFF. V and J are TRBV10-1 and TRBJ1-4, with TRBD1 matching over 7 bases. Germline V gives CDR1 WNHNN, CDR2 SYGVQD (reference sequence). The V segment lost 2 bases and the J segment 0 bases; nucleotides outside the gene matches: 12. The CDR3 is made up of 19 amino acids.

This chain connects TRBV10-3 to TRBJ2-7; 7 bases match TRBD2. The trim removed 10 bases at V and 5 bases at J, leaving 8 bases unmatched. The germline V gene encodes CDR1 ENHRY and CDR2 SYGVKD. CDR3 length: 12 amino acids. DNA for the CDR3: TGTGCCACCCGCGGGAGCGGCGACGAGCAGTACTTC. It is translated as CATRGSGDEQYF.

This CDR3 reads CASSFLATGNEKLFF. The CDR3, as DNA: TGTGCCAGCAGCTTTTTGGCGACAGGGAATGAAAAACTGTTTTTT. The J gene is TRBJ1-4, the V gene TRBV5-5, with 7 bases fitting TRBD1. In germline, CDR1 is SGHKS, CDR2 YYEKEE (reference sequence). The J segment lost 5 bases and the V segment lost 2 bases, leaving 6 bases of the junction unmatched. The CDR3 is made up of 15 amino acids.

V is TRBV3-1 (or the pseudogene TRBV3-2) and J is TRBJ1-2; 7 positions match TRBD1. The CDR3 length is 16 residues. Per the germline V gene, CDR1 is LGHDT and CDR2 is YNNKEL (reference sequence). The V gene end was trimmed by 2 bases and the J gene end by 1 base; junction bases not matched to a gene: 7. The chain's CDR3 is CASSQFRTGFNYGYTF. In DNA, the CDR3 is TGTGCCAGCAGCCAATTCAGGACAGGTTTTAACTATGGCTACACCTTC.

V is TRBV20-1 and J is TRBJ1-2, with 7 bases fitting TRBD1. Germline V gives CDR1 DFQATT, CDR2 SNEGSKA (reference sequence). J was trimmed by 6 bases and V by 3 bases; bases with no gene match: 10. This CDR3 has 14 amino acids. The CDR3, as DNA: TGCAGTGCTAGTGACGGCTGGAGGGGGCATGGCTACACCTTC. Translated: CSASDGWRGHGYTF.

The chain couples TRBV12-3 or TRBV12-4 to TRBJ1-5; D is unclear. The CDR3 is 13 amino acids. The V end lost 6 bases, the J end lost 6 bases, and 12 bases lay between the germline ends. The CDR3 nucleotides are TGTGCCAGCAGCAGAGTTCGGAGTCAGCCCCAGCATTTT. It specifies CASSRVRSQPQHF.

The rearrangement uses TRBV19 and TRBJ2-7; 14 positions agree with TRBD2. The CDR3 has 18 amino acids. Germline V gene sequence: CDR1 LNHDA, CDR2 SQIVND (reference sequence). Trimming cost V 6 bases and J 4 bases; bases outside gene matches: 14. Written as DNA, the CDR3 is TGTGCCAGTAGAGGGGCCCCGGGGACTAGCGGGAGAACGTACGAGCAGTACTTC. It is translated as CASRGAPGTSGRTYEQYF.

V is TRBV4-1 and J is TRBJ2-2; D gene ambiguous. Germline values: CDR1 MGHRA, CDR2 YSYEKL. The CDR3 is made up of 14 amino acids. V lost 1 base to trimming and J lost 2 bases, with 5 bases between them. The CDR3 here is CASSQVVNTGELFF. CDR3 coding DNA: TGCGCCAGCAGCCAAGTAGTAAACACCGGGGAGCTGTTTTTT.

This chain joins TRBV9 and TRBJ2-3, with D perhaps matching TRBD1 or TRBD2 (5 bases each). Germline CDR1 reads SGDLS; CDR2 reads YYNGEE. This CDR3 is built from 16 residues. Trimming took 4 bases from V and 0 from J, leaving 15 bases between them. The DNA for the CDR3 is TGTGCCAGCAGCCCGGGACGGCAAACTAGCACAGATACGCAGTATTTT. Translating gives CASSPGRQTSTDTQYF.

This chain connects TRBV11-3 to TRBJ2-2, with TRBD1 matching over 10 bases. The V segment lost 3 bases and the J segment 3 bases; nucleotides outside the gene matches: 4. Germline values: CDR1 SGHNT, CDR2 YENEEA. The CDR3 contains 16 residues. CDR3 DNA sequence: TGTGCCAGCAGCTTGACTGGGACAGGGGACACCGGGGAGCTGTTTTTT. This sequence encodes CASSLTGTGDTGELFF.

The J gene is TRBJ1-2, the V gene TRBV7-2; no reliable D call. Germline assignment: CDR1 SGHTA and CDR2 FQGNSA. Trimming removed 5 bases from V and 8 bases from J, with 21 bases in between. The CDR3 contains 15 residues. The CDR3 is CASSVSRTVIWGYTF. The DNA for the CDR3 is TGTGCCAGCAGCGTTAGCCGGACGGTGATTTGGGGCTACACCTTC.

The chain uses TRBV6-5 and TRBJ1-1; 11 bases are shared with TRBD1. This CDR3 spans 13 amino acids. Germline V gives CDR1 MNHEY, CDR2 SVGAGI. V was pared by 6 bases and J by 10 bases, with 7 bases of the junction left unmatched. The CDR3 DNA follows: TGTGCCAGCAGACCCCTGGACAGGGGGCGAGCTTTCTTT. Amino acid sequence: CASRPLDRGRAFF.

This clone was counted a single time. V usage is TRBV15 and J usage is TRBJ1-5; 9 positions agree with TRBD1. This CDR3 region has 17 residues. Germline CDR1 LNHNV, CDR2 YYDKDF (reference sequence). After removal of 1 base from V and 5 bases from J, the junction contained 9 bases not matched to a gene. CDR3 sequence: CATSRVIQGAGDQPQHF. DNA of the CDR3: TGTGCCACCAGCAGAGTCATACAGGGGGCAGGTGATCAGCCCCAGCATTTT.

This chain joins TRBV2 and TRBJ1-3; D is unclear. The CDR3 is 14 amino acids. Germline lookup yields CDR1 SNHLY and CDR2 FYNNEI. V was clipped by 6 bases and J by 0 bases, with 9 bases between them. The CDR3 loop is CASRDGLSGNTIYF. In DNA form, the CDR3 reads TGTGCCAGCAGGGACGGACTCTCTGGAAACACCATATATTTT. The full variable domain, its missing parts supplied by reference TRBV2 and TRBJ1-3, is EPEVTQTPSHQVTQMGQEVILRCVPISNHLYFYWYRQILGQKVEFLVSFYNNEISEKSEIFDDQFSVERPDGSNFTLKIRSTKLEDSAMYFCASRDGLSGNTIYFGEGSWLTVV.

V is TRBV9 and J is TRBJ1-3, with TRBD1 identical over 8 bases. This CDR3 comprises 14 residues. After removal of 1 base from V and 4 bases from J, the junction contained 1 base not matched to a gene. The germline V gene encodes CDR1 SGDLS and CDR2 YYNGEE. CDR3 DNA: TGTGCCAGCAGCGTACAGGGGGCCGGAAACACCATATATTTT. Encoded protein: CASSVQGAGNTIYF. The variable domain in full, with the rest retrieved from reference TRBV9 and TRBJ1-3, is DSGVTQTPKHLITATGQRVTLRCSPRSGDLSVYWYQQSLDQGLQFLIQYYNGEERAKGNILERFSAQQFPDLHSELNLSSLELGDSALYFCASSVQGAGNTIYFGEGSWLTVV.

This rearrangement joins TRBV5-4 to TRBJ2-7; 7 bases align to TRBD2. Trimming removed 4 bases from V and 2 bases from J; junction bases left unmatched: 6. CDR1 is SGHNT, CDR2 YYREEE, per germline (reference sequence). The CDR3 spans 14 residues. CDR3 sequence reads: CASSAGTTAYEQYF. The CDR3 DNA reads TGTGCCAGCAGCGCCGGGACTACCGCCTACGAGCAGTACTTC.

This clone appeared once. The rearrangement links TRBV30 to TRBJ1-6; D unresolved. The length of the CDR3 is 14 residues. Trimming removed 3 bases at V and 7 bases at J, with 13 bases between. CDR1 is GTSNPN and CDR2 is SVGIG in the germline V gene (reference sequence). The CDR3, as DNA: TGTGCCTGGAGAGGTGGCAGCCACAATTCACCCCTCCACTTT. Protein: CAWRGGSHNSPLHF.

The rearrangement links TRBV5-1 to TRBJ2-3; TRBD1 might be the D (6 bases). Germline V CDR1 and CDR2: SGHRS, YFSETQ. Trimming took off 0 bases at V and 4 bases at J, with 18 bases between the two ends. CDR3 size: 17 residues. CDR3 sequence reads: CASSLAAGAISSDTQYF. CDR3 in DNA: TGCGCCAGCAGCTTGGCGGCAGGGGCCATTTCGTCAGATACGCAGTATTTT.

The V call is TRBV12-3 or TRBV12-4, the J call TRBJ2-3; no clear D. V shed 7 bases and J shed 6 bases, with 8 bases lying between them. The CDR3 totals 11 residues. CDR3 sequence (DNA): TGTGCCAGCACCCGGAGTGATACGCAGTATTTT. As protein: CASTRSDTQYF.

The chain links TRBV4-1 to TRBJ2-1, with D unclear. With 1 base removed from V and 6 bases from J, the gap between germline ends came to 16 bases. Per the germline V gene, CDR1 is MGHRA and CDR2 is YSYEKL. The CDR3 sequence is 16 residues long. The CDR3 bases are TGCGCCAGCAGCCAAGTTGCCCCCGATCGCATCAATGAGCAGTTCTTC. Translation gives CASSQVAPDRINEQFF.

V is TRBV4-1 and J is TRBJ1-1; D gene ambiguous. The CDR3 has 13 residues. Trimming took off 1 base at V and 8 bases at J, with 11 bases between the two ends. CDR1 is MGHRA, CDR2 YSYEKL, per germline. In DNA form, the CDR3 reads TGCGCCAGCAGCCAAGGAGGCGGACTGGAAGCTTTCTTT. Translated: CASSQGGGLEAFF.

The chain combines TRBV19 with TRBJ2-5; TRBD2 aligns across 7 bases. The CDR3 loop spans 17 amino acids. V was clipped by 0 bases and J by 5 bases; unmatched bases: 12. The germline CDR1 and CDR2 sequences are LNHDA and SQIVND (reference sequence). The CDR3 DNA sequence: TGTGCCAGTAGTATAGATTCTCTTAGCGGGCTCGGGGAGACCCAGTACTTC. It yields the protein CASSIDSLSGLGETQYF. Full variable domain (outside the CDR3, taken from reference TRBV19 and TRBJ2-5): DGGITQSPKYLFRKEGQNVTLSCEQNLNHDAMYWYRQDPGQGLRLIYYSQIVNDFQKGDIAEGYSVSREKKESFPLTVTSAQKNPTAFYLCASSIDSLSGLGETQYFGPGTRLLVL.